The entry below gives a single TCR beta chain sequence along with its context. Its antigen has not been determined. The record has no base qualities; no much larger clone is one base away. These data originate in a study of T cell responses to AZD1222 COVID-19 vaccine (dated by TCRdb to about 2021). With respect to the entire study: A total of under 250 trial participants underwent TCR sequencing, of whom 207 had received two doses of AZD1222 and some 25 had received two doses of the MenACWY control vaccine. Enrollment into the trials was organized by age into subgroups of 18-55, 56-69 and 70-plus years, and those subgroups contained roughly 150, 30 and 60 TCR-sequenced participants, respectively.

The CDR3 regions of human TCRbeta chains were analyzed by immunosequencing. The paper's processing steps were these. Repertoire TCRs were checked for matches against a reference library of SARS-CoV-2-specific TCRs that had been generated using the MIRA antigen-specificity platform. Breadth meant the fraction of unique TCRs that were SARS-CoV-2-associated, whereas depth meant the fraction of total T cells that were SARS-CoV-2-associated. Using the MIRA data, every spike-specific TCR was mapped to the spike region that the TCR reacted to and assigned to either a CD4 or a CD8 class. Log10-transformed breadth and depth values were compared by one-way ANOVA with Sidak's multiple comparisons tests. This immuneACCESS table, as held by TCRdb, lists in-frame sequences with V and J called but not all clones. Of the missing ones, under half trace to an unresolved V gene in checked studies; the others have no known cause. V, J and clone size are those of that table, while D and trimming were read from the DNA. This sample lists 50,000 to 65,000 clones; around 80% were detected once. Approximately 24% of the sample lies in the top ten.

The CDR3 starts with the cysteine, ends with the phenylalanine, and has 16 residues. Just the 48-base CDR3 DNA is kept, in frame starting at base 1. The CDR1 and CDR2 encoded by the germline V gene are SNHLY and FYNNEI. The junction shows trimming of 7 bases on V and 6 bases on J, and the gene matches do not reach 12 bases of it. According to the study, the label for this sample's time point signals: about 28 days (+/-7) after the second vaccine dose. AZD1222 recipients with second doses at about 4 weeks or about 12 weeks were pooled, because spike-specific TCR depth and breadth did not differ between schedules. Samples from vaccinated people were obtained from the UK trials COV001 and COV002, which included a single-blind randomized controlled phase 2/3 trial of AZD1222 (ChAdOx1 nCoV-19) in healthy adults. For TCRbeta chain sequencing, PBMC samples from trial participants were taken at day 0 and at day 28 after the second dose.

The full study reports these points: The vaccine-associated CD4 TCRs covered the entire spike protein, and the dominant responses fell in regions 160-218 and 743-854. In the small 56-69-year group, the increase in depth fell short of significance, most likely because of low power. Reportedly, close to half of the unique spike-specific TCRs recognized epitopes lying outside the regions that are mutated in the B.1.351 and B.1.1.7 variants. Spike-specific TCR breadth and depth rose significantly after two AZD1222 doses compared with day 0 and with MenACWY recipients. Because no day 14 peak-response samples were available, repertoires were characterized only after the peak T cell response. Conclusions about previously exposed vaccinees are limited because only five to seven AZD1222 recipients were SARS-CoV-2 seropositive at baseline. Participants were mostly white British, with more females than males. The authors suggested clonal diversity may have been underestimated.

The sample here was peripheral blood, taken 28 days after the second AZD1222 dose. The TCR was taken from an adult who received the AZD1222 COVID-19 vaccine. The rearranged segments are TRBV2 and TRBJ2-3; 11 central bases correspond to TRBD2. The DNA sequence is TGTGCCAGCACCCCGTCTACTAGCGGGAGTGGGGATACGCAGTATTTT. Translation gives CASTPSTSGSGDTQYF.